Listed below are T cell receptor beta chains from one sample, sequenced in a study of spatial heterogeneity in lung cancer. One entry per CDR3 protein, called by TCRdb with MiXCR from the 5' RACE reads. The sample records 85,000 to 100,000 distinct CDR3 sequences, approximately 12% being singletons. Sample: PBMCs, taken at surgery. The receptor set was obtained from a male donor with early-stage non-small cell lung cancer. The CDR3 runs from the conserved cysteine through the conserved F or W. The order of the fields is CDR3 protein, CDR3 DNA, clone size, J gene, V gene, D gene. D genes are given only for firm matches. Size is omitted from some rows. Given values are once, few, many or a class for expanded clones.

CDR3aa: CASRNRQERSYEQYF; CDR3nt: TGTGCCAGCAGAAACCGACAGGAACGCTCCTACGAGCAGTACTTC; abundance: -; j_gene: TRBJ2-7; v_gene: TRBV6-5; d_gene: -
CDR3aa: CASSNTGTGGNYGYTF; CDR3nt: TGTGCCAGCAGCAACACCGGGACAGGGGGGAACTATGGCTACACCTTC; abundance: few; j_gene: TRBJ1-2; v_gene: TRBV7-9; d_gene: TRBD1
CDR3aa: CASSLGPWDEQFF; CDR3nt: TGTGCCAGCAGCCTAGGGCCCTGGGATGAGCAGTTCTTC; abundance: many; j_gene: TRBJ2-1; v_gene: TRBV3-1; d_gene: -
CDR3aa: CSARDLREAFF; CDR3nt: TGCAGTGCTAGAGATCTACGTGAAGCTTTCTTT; abundance: few; j_gene: TRBJ1-1; v_gene: TRBV20-1; d_gene: -
CDR3aa: CASSPSRASYEQYF; CDR3nt: TGCGCCAGCAGCCCCTCCCGGGCCTCCTACGAGCAGTACTTC; abundance: -; j_gene: TRBJ2-7; v_gene: TRBV4-3; d_gene: -
CDR3aa: CASSQTYRVTEAFF; CDR3nt: TGTGCCAGCAGTCAAACGTACAGGGTTACTGAAGCTTTCTTT; abundance: -; j_gene: TRBJ1-1; v_gene: TRBV14; d_gene: -
CDR3aa: CASTAVDGEKLFF; CDR3nt: TGTGCCAGCACGGCAGTTGACGGAGAAAAACTGTTTTTT; abundance: -; j_gene: TRBJ1-4; v_gene: TRBV27; d_gene: -
CDR3aa: CASTPSGRGETQYF; CDR3nt: TGTGCCAGCACCCCTAGCGGGAGGGGTGAGACCCAGTACTTC; abundance: few; j_gene: TRBJ2-5; v_gene: TRBV25-1; d_gene: TRBD2
CDR3aa: CASSLGGRVSYNEQFF; CDR3nt: TGCGCCAGCAGCTTGGGGGGACGGGTCTCCTACAATGAGCAGTTCTTC; abundance: -; j_gene: TRBJ2-1; v_gene: TRBV5-1; d_gene: -
CDR3aa: CASSSGGSFRETQYF; CDR3nt: TGTGCCAGCAGCTCTGGCGGGAGTTTTCGTGAGACCCAGTACTTC; abundance: few; j_gene: TRBJ2-5; v_gene: TRBV7-2; d_gene: TRBD2
CDR3aa: CAIGAQETQYF; CDR3nt: TGTGCCATCGGTGCCCAAGAGACCCAGTACTTC; abundance: -; j_gene: TRBJ2-5; v_gene: TRBV10-3; d_gene: -
CDR3aa: CASSPYRVSNQPQHF; CDR3nt: TGTGCCAGCAGCCCTTACAGGGTTAGCAATCAGCCCCAGCATTTT; abundance: -; j_gene: TRBJ1-5; v_gene: TRBV7-2; d_gene: -
CDR3aa: CASSRLAGVDEQFF; CDR3nt: TGTGCCAGCTCACGACTAGCGGGGGTCGATGAGCAGTTCTTC; abundance: -; j_gene: TRBJ2-1; v_gene: TRBV18; d_gene: TRBD2
CDR3aa: CAIRDRVGEQFF; CDR3nt: TGTGCCATCAGGGACAGGGTGGGTGAGCAGTTCTTC; abundance: -; j_gene: TRBJ2-1; v_gene: TRBV10-3; d_gene: TRBD1
CDR3aa: CASSGDRVYEQYF; CDR3nt: TGTGCCAGCAGTGGGGACAGGGTCTACGAGCAGTACTTC; abundance: -; j_gene: TRBJ2-7; v_gene: TRBV28; d_gene: TRBD1
CDR3aa: CASSSYIAGYNEQFF; CDR3nt: TGTGCCAGCAGCTCGTACATAGCCGGATACAATGAGCAGTTCTTC; abundance: few; j_gene: TRBJ2-1; v_gene: TRBV7-9; d_gene: -
CDR3aa: CASSQGRNRCHF; CDR3nt: TGTGCCAGCAGCCAAGGGAGGAACCGCTGCCACTTC; abundance: -; j_gene: TRBJ2-7; v_gene: TRBV4-2; d_gene: -
CDR3aa: CASSLISSGRTGELFF; CDR3nt: TGTGCCAGCAGTTTAATAAGTAGCGGGCGGACCGGGGAGCTGTTTTTT; abundance: few; j_gene: TRBJ2-2; v_gene: TRBV27; d_gene: TRBD2
CDR3aa: CSAKTGGMNTEAFF; CDR3nt: TGCAGTGCTAAGACAGGGGGTATGAACACTGAAGCTTTCTTT; abundance: -; j_gene: TRBJ1-1; v_gene: TRBV20-1; d_gene: TRBD1
CDR3aa: CASNPGGDNEQFF; CDR3nt: TGTGCCAGCAACCCGGGCGGTGACAATGAGCAGTTCTTC; abundance: -; j_gene: TRBJ2-1; v_gene: TRBV11-2; d_gene: -
CDR3aa: CAWRGKAGQGDSYEQYF; CDR3nt: TGTGCCTGGAGAGGTAAAGCGGGACAGGGGGACTCCTACGAGCAGTACTTC; abundance: -; j_gene: TRBJ2-7; v_gene: TRBV30; d_gene: TRBD1
CDR3aa: CASSFEQISYEQYF; CDR3nt: TGTGCCAGCAGCTTCGAACAGATCTCCTACGAGCAGTACTTC; abundance: few; j_gene: TRBJ2-7; v_gene: TRBV11-2; d_gene: -
CDR3aa: CASSWSAGGREKLFF; CDR3nt: TGTGCCAGCAGCTGGTCGGCAGGGGGCCGGGAAAAACTGTTTTTT; abundance: few; j_gene: TRBJ1-4; v_gene: TRBV7-9; d_gene: TRBD1
CDR3aa: CASGQGPFDEQYF; CDR3nt: TGTGCCAGCGGACAGGGGCCGTTTGACGAGCAGTACTTC; abundance: few; j_gene: TRBJ2-7; v_gene: TRBV6-1; d_gene: TRBD1
CDR3aa: CSVGFGTTSIDEQFF; CDR3nt: TGCAGCGTTGGGTTTGGGACTACTTCGATTGATGAGCAGTTCTTC; abundance: few; j_gene: TRBJ2-1; v_gene: TRBV29-1; d_gene: TRBD2
CDR3aa: CASSLARGGETQYF; CDR3nt: TGCGCCAGCAGCTTGGCTCGCGGGGGTGAGACCCAGTACTTC; abundance: many; j_gene: TRBJ2-5; v_gene: TRBV5-1; d_gene: TRBD2
CDR3aa: CASSGARQGHFYEQYF; CDR3nt: TGTGCCAGCAGTGGGGCTCGGCAGGGTCACTTCTACGAGCAGTACTTC; abundance: few; j_gene: TRBJ2-7; v_gene: TRBV28; d_gene: -
CDR3aa: CAWSVTNRLGQYF; CDR3nt: TGTGCCTGGAGTGTAACTAACAGGTTAGGGCAGTACTTC; abundance: -; j_gene: TRBJ2-7; v_gene: TRBV30; d_gene: -
CDR3aa: CASKRQGDQETQYF; CDR3nt: TGTGCCAGTAAACGACAGGGGGACCAAGAGACCCAGTACTTC; abundance: many; j_gene: TRBJ2-5; v_gene: TRBV12-3/TRBV12-4; d_gene: TRBD1
CDR3aa: CASSRSGTGDGTDTQYF; CDR3nt: TGTGCCAGCAGCCGCTCCGGGACAGGGGACGGCACAGATACGCAGTATTTT; abundance: few; j_gene: TRBJ2-3; v_gene: TRBV7-9; d_gene: TRBD1
CDR3aa: CASSPAGGQETQYF; CDR3nt: TGTGCCAGCAGCCCAGCGGGAGGGCAAGAGACCCAGTACTTC; abundance: few; j_gene: TRBJ2-5; v_gene: TRBV3-1; d_gene: TRBD2
CDR3aa: CASSPGTISQETQYF; CDR3nt: TGTGCCAGTAGCCCCGGGACAATCAGCCAAGAGACCCAGTACTTC; abundance: -; j_gene: TRBJ2-5; v_gene: TRBV19; d_gene: -
CDR3aa: CASSLGGQPYNEQFF; CDR3nt: TGTGCCAGCAGTTTAGGAGGGCAGCCCTACAATGAGCAGTTCTTC; abundance: many; j_gene: TRBJ2-1; v_gene: TRBV28; d_gene: -
CDR3aa: CASSSRPDLSTDTQYF; CDR3nt: TGTGCCAGCAGCTCTAGACCAGACCTTAGCACAGATACGCAGTATTTT; abundance: many; j_gene: TRBJ2-3; v_gene: TRBV7-6; d_gene: -
CDR3aa: CASSSGVLAMNEQFF; CDR3nt: TGTGCCAGCAGCTCGGGGGTACTAGCAATGAATGAGCAGTTCTTC; abundance: -; j_gene: TRBJ2-1; v_gene: TRBV7-2; d_gene: -
CDR3aa: CASSLSQGNYNEQFF; CDR3nt: TGTGCCAGCAGCTTGTCACAGGGTAATTACAATGAGCAGTTCTTC; abundance: many; j_gene: TRBJ2-1; v_gene: TRBV5-4; d_gene: -
CDR3aa: CSVVGQGEDTQYF; CDR3nt: TGCAGCGTTGTTGGGCAGGGAGAAGATACGCAGTATTTT; abundance: -; j_gene: TRBJ2-3; v_gene: TRBV29-1; d_gene: -
CDR3aa: CASSAAGVENEQFF; CDR3nt: TGTGCCAGCAGTGCAGCGGGGGTCGAGAATGAGCAGTTCTTC; abundance: -; j_gene: TRBJ2-1; v_gene: TRBV6-1; d_gene: TRBD2